Following are 27 T cell receptor beta chains from one sample sequenced in a study of T cell repertoires in cytomegalovirus infection. Their recognized antigens are unknown. A single record per CDR3 protein comes from TCRdb applying MiXCR to the reads. Here the sample spans around 120,000 distinct CDR3 sequences, 24% being singletons. Sequenced sample: PBMCs, sequenced either directly or after in vitro stimulation (not recorded which). These receptors all stem from a human donor in good health (CMV status not recorded). Some clones in this sample may be carry-over from other donors' samples.

Sample share makes this clonotype medium-sized (0.01 to 0.1%). The rearrangement joins TRBV7-6 to TRBJ2-5, with a possible D match to TRBD1 (5 bases). CDR1 is SGHVS, CDR2 FNYEAQ, per germline. The CDR3 runs to 15 residues. Trimming stripped 8 bases from V and 7 bases from J, with 23 bases between. CDR3: CASRQGINSEGTQYF. In DNA, the CDR3 is TGTGCCAGCCGTCAGGGAATTAATAGTGAAGGGACCCAGTACTTC.

This chain uses TRBV12-3 or TRBV12-4 with TRBJ2-1; 9 bases map to TRBD2. The length of the CDR3 is 15 residues. J was trimmed by 4 bases and V by 2 bases; bases with no gene match: 3. The CDR3 nucleotides read TGTGCCAGCAGTTTATTTCTAGCGGGGTACAATGAGCAGTTCTTC. Translating gives CASSLFLAGYNEQFF.

This clonotype was observed a few times. The chain joins TRBV29-1 to TRBJ1-1; D is undetermined. CDR3 size: 11 residues. The V gene lost 4 bases and the J gene lost 1 base, with 4 bases spanning the gap. Germline V gene lookup returns CDR1 SQVTM and CDR2 ANQGSEA. The CDR3 spells CSVAQNTEAFF. In nucleotides, the CDR3 is TGCAGCGTTGCCCAGAACACTGAAGCTTTCTTT.

The gene calls are TRBV19 and TRBJ2-3; D is unclear. CDR1 and CDR2 from the germline V gene are LNHDA and SQIVND (reference sequence). The CDR3 consists of 11 residues. Trimming removed 11 bases from V and 4 bases from J, with 10 bases in between. The CDR3 sequence is CASVAADTQYF. CDR3 in DNA: TGTGCCTCGGTTGCGGCAGATACGCAGTATTTT.

This chain links TRBV28 with TRBJ1-5; maybe TRBD1 (5 bases). Trimming cost V 5 bases and J 1 base, with 9 bases left between them. CDR3 length: 14 amino acids. Per germline, CDR1 MDHEN and CDR2 SYDVKM. The CDR3 bases are TGTGCCAGCAGTGGGGGACTCAGCAATCAGCCCCAGCATTTT. This gives the protein CASSGGLSNQPQHF.

A few counts support this clonotype. V is TRBV28 and J is TRBJ2-6, with D possibly matching TRBD1 (6 bases). The CDR3 totals 15 residues. Germline CDR1 and CDR2: MDHEN and SYDVKM. Deletions cut 8 bases from V and 2 bases from J, with 13 bases between. The CDR3 here is CASRLWGPGANVLTF. In DNA form, the CDR3 reads TGTGCCAGCCGATTGTGGGGGCCTGGGGCCAACGTCCTGACTTTC. The full variable domain, in which reference TRBV28 and TRBJ2-6 provide the parts outside the CDR3, is DVKVTQSSRYLVKRTGEKVFLECVQDMDHENMFWYRQDPGLGLRLIYFSYDVKMKEKGDIPEGYSVSREKKERFSLILESASTNQTSMYLCASRLWGPGANVLTFGAGSRLTVL.

This clonotype was counted many times. The chain carries TRBV11-2 and TRBJ1-1; no clear D gene. Germline V gene lookup returns CDR1 SGHAT and CDR2 FQNNGV. The CDR3 spans 16 residues. Trimming removed 0 bases at V and 0 bases at J, with 11 bases between. The CDR3 loop reads CASSLDRYSMNTEAFF. In DNA, the CDR3 is TGTGCCAGCAGCTTAGATCGGTACAGCATGAACACTGAAGCTTTCTTT.

This clonotype was counted between two and nine times. V and J are TRBV29-1 and TRBJ1-4; D call uncertain. The length of the CDR3 is 13 residues. Trimming took 2 bases from V and 7 from J, leaving 11 bases between them. In germline, CDR1 is SQVTM, CDR2 ANQGSEA. As DNA, the CDR3 is TGCAGCGTTGAATCTGGGTATGGTGAAAAACTGTTTTTT. Its translation is CSVESGYGEKLFF.

This clonotype was picked up a small number of times. The rearrangement uses TRBV6-2 or TRBV6-3 and TRBJ2-7; 11 bases match TRBD2. This CDR3 has 15 amino acids. Germline-derived CDR1 and CDR2 are MNHEY and SVGEGT. Unmatched junction bases numbered 10, after V lost 6 bases and J lost 6 bases. The DNA of the CDR3 is TGTGCCAGCAGCAAACTGAGACTAGCGGGAAGCGAGCAGTACTTC. This encodes CASSKLRLAGSEQYF.

The table lists this clonotype with a few counts. V is TRBV4-1 and J is TRBJ2-4; 11 bases line up with TRBD2. The germline V gene has CDR1 MGHRA and CDR2 YSYEKL. CDR3 size: 17 residues. V shed 1 base, J shed 3 bases, and the junction held 5 bases outside the gene matches. CDR3 residues: CASSQGTSGLLKNIQYF. The CDR3 bases are TGCGCCAGCAGCCAAGGGACTAGCGGGCTCCTCAAAAACATTCAGTACTTC.

This clonotype was counted a few times. This chain uses TRBV18 with TRBJ1-2; D unclear. This CDR3 has 15 residues. The V end was cut by 3 bases, the J end by 0 bases, with 11 bases between. Germline CDR1 reads KGHSH; CDR2 reads LQKENI. CDR3 DNA sequence: TGTGCCAGCTCACCTGAGACCCAAGCTAACTATGGCTACACCTTC. It codes for CASSPETQANYGYTF.

The chain couples TRBV28 to TRBJ1-5; D not certain. The V gene lost 5 bases and the J gene lost 5 bases, with 10 bases spanning the gap. Germline lookup yields CDR1 MDHEN and CDR2 SYDVKM. The CDR3 has 13 residues. The CDR3 loop is CASSKQRDQPQHF. The CDR3 DNA reads as TGTGCCAGCAGTAAACAGCGGGATCAGCCCCAGCATTTT.

This clonotype showed up many times. J is TRBJ1-2 and V is TRBV5-6; 7 bases align to TRBD1. Germline CDR1 reads SGHDT; CDR2 reads YYEEEE. The CDR3 contains 14 residues. After removal of 4 bases from V and 3 bases from J, the junction contained 6 bases not matched to a gene. As DNA, the CDR3 is TGTGCCAGCAGCCTGATTGACAGGGACTATGGCTACACCTTC. Translation: CASSLIDRDYGYTF.

The chain links TRBV6-2 or TRBV6-3 to TRBJ2-5; D unresolved. V lost 3 bases and J lost 2, with 10 bases in between. Germline assignment: CDR1 MNHEY and CDR2 SVGEGT. CDR3 length equals 14 residues. The CDR3 protein is CASSYWAKQETQYF. DNA for the CDR3: TGTGCCAGCAGTTATTGGGCTAAACAAGAGACCCAGTACTTC.

This clonotype appeared a few times. The rearrangement links TRBV12-3 or TRBV12-4 to TRBJ2-3, with D perhaps matching TRBD1 (5 bases). There are 14 residues in the CDR3. The germline V and J ends were trimmed by 3 bases and 6 bases, with 13 bases remaining between them. In DNA form, the CDR3 reads TGTGCCAGCAGTTTTATAGGGGAACGGGATACGCAGTATTTT. It yields the protein CASSFIGERDTQYF.

The chain is built from TRBV7-9 and TRBJ1-5, with 7 bases fitting TRBD1. Germline CDR1 reads SEHNR; CDR2 reads FQNEAQ (reference sequence). The V segment lost 0 bases and the J segment 4 bases; nucleotides outside the gene matches: 3. The CDR3 contains 15 residues. CDR3: CASSLAGGSNQPQHF. The CDR3 DNA reads TGTGCCAGCAGCTTAGCAGGGGGCAGTAATCAGCCCCAGCATTTT.

This clonotype was observed many times. The genes are TRBV7-6 and TRBJ2-1; unclear D gene. The length of the CDR3 is 13 residues. V lost 5 bases to trimming and J lost 4 bases, with 9 bases between them. Germline CDR1 is SGHVS and CDR2 is FNYEAQ. CDR3 in amino acids: CASSPQPYNEQFF. The CDR3 bases are TGTGCCAGCAGCCCCCAACCATACAATGAGCAGTTCTTC.

V usage is TRBV19 and J usage is TRBJ1-3; D might be TRBD1 (5 bases). V lost 7 bases and J 2 bases, leaving 12 bases between the germline ends. The germline V gene encodes CDR1 LNHDA and CDR2 SQIVND (reference sequence). The CDR3 consists of 14 residues. CDR3 residues: CASTVGTPGNTIYF. CDR3 DNA: TGTGCCAGTACCGTCGGGACCCCTGGAAACACCATATATTTT.

This chain joins TRBV11-2 and TRBJ1-2; unclear D gene. The CDR3 runs 11 residues. V lost 4 bases, J lost 5 bases, and 5 bases lay in between. Looked up from germline, CDR1 is SGHAT and CDR2 is FQNNGV. In DNA, the CDR3 is TGTGCCAGCAGCTCGGTTTATGGCTACACCTTC. This codes for CASSSVYGYTF.

J is TRBJ1-2 and V is TRBV12-3 or TRBV12-4; D gene uncertain. V lost 6 bases to trimming and J lost 4 bases, with 9 bases between them. The CDR3 runs to 12 residues. The chain's CDR3 is CASSPNLYGYTF. CDR3 DNA sequence: TGTGCCAGCAGCCCAAATCTCTATGGCTACACCTTC.

The V and J genes are TRBV11-2 and TRBJ2-2; D is possibly TRBD1 (5 bases). Germline loops: CDR1 SGHAT, CDR2 FQNNGV. The CDR3 loop spans 15 amino acids. The V end lost 1 base, the J end lost 7 bases, and 13 bases lay between the germline ends. The CDR3: CASSLGSGFGGELFF. The CDR3 DNA reads as TGTGCCAGCAGCTTAGGTTCAGGGTTCGGCGGGGAGCTGTTTTTT.

The rearrangement joins TRBV29-1 to TRBJ1-5; no clear D gene. V was clipped by 2 bases and J by 5 bases, with 13 bases between them. The CDR3 contains 14 residues. Germline CDR1 SQVTM, CDR2 ANQGSEA. CDR3 coding DNA: TGCAGCGTTGAAAAATTAAGGGCTTATCAGCCCCAGCATTTT. Its protein is CSVEKLRAYQPQHF. The full variable domain, with the rest looked up from reference TRBV29-1 and TRBJ1-5, is SAVISQKPSRDICQRGTSLTIQCQVDSQVTMMFWYRQQPGQSLTLIATANQGSEATYESGFVIDKFPISRPNLTFSTLTVSNMSPEDSSIYLCSVEKLRAYQPQHFGDGTRLSIL.

In DNA, the CDR3 is TGTGCCAGTCTGAGGGGGGGGAACACTGAAGCTTTCTTT. Its translation is CASLRGGNTEAFF. The rearrangement links TRBV7-9 to TRBJ1-1; tentatively, D is TRBD1 (6 bases). Germline assignment: CDR1 SEHNR and CDR2 FQNEAQ (reference sequence). The V gene lost 9 bases and the J gene lost 1 base, with 12 bases spanning the gap. The CDR3 has 13 residues. The whole variable domain, remainder taken from reference TRBV7-9 and TRBJ1-1, is DTGVSQNPRHKITKRGQNVTFRCDPISEHNRLYWYRQTLGQGPEFLTYFQNEAQLEKSRLLSDRFSAERPKGSFSTLEIQRTEQGDSAMYLCASLRGGNTEAFFGQGTRLTVV.

Worth noting for this clonotype: This may arise from a read error, as a much more abundant clone is one base away. The V gene is TRBV7-2, the J gene TRBJ2-2; possible D gene TRBD2, 5 bases. This CDR3 comprises 13 residues. Germline V gives CDR1 SGHTA, CDR2 FQGNSA. CDR3 sequence: CASSSWGTGELIF. CDR3 DNA: TGTGCCAGCAGCAGCTGGGGAACCGGGGAGCTGATTTTT.

The V call is TRBV28, the J call TRBJ1-3, with unresolved D. Looked up from germline, CDR1 is MDHEN and CDR2 is SYDVKM. V lost 7 bases and J 0 bases, leaving 19 bases between the germline ends. The CDR3 covers 17 residues. This CDR3 is CASKKGPIYNSGNTIYF. DNA of the CDR3: TGTGCCAGCAAAAAGGGTCCCATCTATAACTCTGGAAACACCATATATTTT.

This chain joins TRBV2 and TRBJ2-5; 10 bases are a match to TRBD2. The CDR3 length is 19 residues. Germline V gene lookup returns CDR1 SNHLY and CDR2 FYNNEI. J lost 5 bases, V lost 3 bases, and 18 bases had no gene match. CDR3 region: CASSDLASGSSPRAETQYF. The CDR3 nucleotides read TGTGCCAGCAGTGACCTGGCTAGCGGGAGTTCTCCCCGCGCGGAGACCCAGTACTTC.

The rearrangement links TRBV20-1 to TRBJ2-5; 8 positions agree with TRBD2. V trimming: 6 bases; J trimming: 5 bases; junction bases outside the gene matches: 5. This CDR3 has 12 residues. Germline values: CDR1 DFQATT, CDR2 SNEGSKA (reference sequence). DNA for the CDR3: TGCAGTGCCCCGGGACTAGGGGAGACCCAGTACTTC. Its translation: CSAPGLGETQYF.